This T cell receptor (beta chain) was recorded in a study of regulatory T cells in long-lasting Graves disease (dated by TCRdb to the early 2020s). Notes on the research overall: Persistent Graves' disease was defined as antithyroid drug treatment for over 5 years with persistently positive TSH receptor autoantibodies. Patients with persistent Graves' disease were compared with patients with newly diagnosed Graves' disease using TCR sequencing and RNA sequencing of peripheral blood. The study was registered as a clinical trial and conducted in China. On average, persistent Graves' disease patients in the clinical cohort had been on antithyroid drugs for approximately ten years. A total of about 33 samples were covered by TCR sequencing, comprising approximately 13 persistent and 20 or so newly diagnosed Graves' disease patients. General study outcomes and caveats: The study examined only peripheral blood because the primary lesion, thyroid tissue, could not be accessed. The authors noted that the small sample size was a limitation that may lower accuracy. Lower TCR Shannon entropy and fewer highly expanded clones were observed in persistent Graves' disease patients than in newly diagnosed patients, which suggested clonal expansion. Persistent patients shared more public clonotypes among themselves (around 2,500) than newly diagnosed patients did (over 950). TRBV28, TRBJ1-2 and TRBJ2-5 were preferentially used in persistent disease, while TRBV20-1 and TRBJ2-1 were favored in newly diagnosed disease. Sequencing and analysis were limited to the TCR beta chain.

This clonotype occurred many times. The target of this receptor is not known. Nothing much larger sits one base from this clone, and base qualities are not available. CDR1 and CDR2 are drawn from the germline V gene: SNHLY, FYNNEI. Trimming removed 4 bases from V and 1 base from J; the gene matches leave 3 bases unexplained. Counted from cysteine to phenylalanine, this CDR3 has 15 amino acids. Only the CDR3 DNA is retained, 45 bases long and in frame from the first base. This specimen's time point label, interpreted: persistent/refractory GD, antithyroid drugs over 5 years with positive TRAb. For both TCR sequencing and RNA sequencing, RNA was extracted from PBMCs in TRIzol. The diagnosis of Graves' disease followed American Thyroid Association guidelines. Patients were recruited from an endocrinology department in Xi'an, China. Each patient gave approximately 9 milliliters of peripheral blood, collected in an EDTA anticoagulant tube. Ficoll Paque Plus density gradient separation was used to isolate PBMCs, and no further T cell sorting was performed. An Agilent 2100 Bioanalyzer and agarose gel were used to check RNA quality, while a NanoDrop 2000 measured RNA concentration.

The library was produced with multiplex PCR. Sequencing was carried out with an Illumina HiSeq 4000. CDR3 regions were amplified by Arm-PCR with iRepertoire HTBI primers to construct TCR beta libraries. Before sequencing, the PCR products underwent gel purification. The authors' pipeline ran thus. A total of some 60 TRBV and approximately 13 TRBJ segments were identified across samples and were used for gene usage analysis of CDR3 amino acid clonotypes. COPE and FqMerger were used to merge filtered high-quality paired reads into contigs. BLAST was used to align contigs to IMGT TRBV, TRBD and TRBJ reference genes, with CDR3 defined following IMGT. Highly expanded clones were defined as clonotypes with a frequency above 0.1%. Shannon entropy served as the measure of repertoire diversity, while the Gini coefficient captured V-J evenness. Clonotypes shared by more than one individual were considered public. TCRdb's own reprocessing of the public reads used fastp at Q25 and MiXCR and kept productive beta chains. Rows matching on CDR3 protein sequence are summarized as one entry with the most common DNA and genes. The V and J calls here are based on TCRdb, not the publication. The sample includes around 400,000 distinct CDR3 sequences, with 21% observed a single time. Roughly an eighth of the sample belongs to the ten largest clones.

The TCR was taken from a female donor with Graves disease. The chain employs TRBV2 and TRBJ2-5, with 10 junctional bases fitting TRBD1. The sample consisted of peripheral blood mononuclear cells (PBMCs), taken when the disease was refractory, from a patient treated with antithyroid drugs. The CDR3: CASSGDRGPQETQYF. The DNA is as follows: TGTGCCAGCAGTGGGGACAGGGGACCCCAAGAGACCCAGTACTTC. Outside the CDR3, residues come from the reference TRBV2 and TRBJ2-5 proteins, so the full variable domain is: EPEVTQTPSHQVTQMGQEVILRCVPISNHLYFYWYRQILGQKVEFLVSFYNNEISEKSEIFDDQFSVERPDGSNFTLKIRSTKLEDSAMYFCASSGDRGPQETQYFGPGTRLLVL.